The TCR beta chain under discussion was sequenced for a study of shared clonotypes between healthy human individuals. Naive CD8 cells, CD45RO-negative and positively selected for CCR7, excluded terminally differentiated effector memory CD45RA+ cells. The donors were adults (healthy and HIV-negative) with no recent acute infections or vaccinations. CDR3 length: 15 residues. The germline V and J ends were trimmed by 1 base and 3 bases, with 13 bases remaining between them. CDR1 SGHTA and CDR2 FQGNSA come from the germline V gene. Genomic DNA per cell subset filled all wells of several immunoSEQ plates. Assay: immunoSEQ multiplex PCR; the TCRdb copy retains only in-frame clones and omits some. The sample includes some 2 million clones, less than 95% of them seen just once.

The chain combines TRBV7-2 with TRBJ2-7; D not certain. Sequenced: naive CD8+ T cells sorted from blood. The sequence derives from a young man in good health. The CDR3 DNA is TGTGCCAGCAGCTTAGAAGCGACCGCCTTCTACGAGCAGTACTTC. Amino acid sequence: CASSLEATAFYEQYF.